Sequencing of this T cell receptor (beta chain) was carried out in a study of blood T cell repertoires in COVID-19. Original methodology: It was from reference gene primer amplification that nucleated cell counts were estimated. The table came from immunoSEQ multiplex PCR; TCRdb's copy has only in-frame clones and leaves some out. D and trimming come from the DNA, and the V and J calls and clone size come from that table. Here the sample spans about 670,000 clones, 90% being singletons. Sequencing used peripheral blood. The source is a woman in her late teens or twenties with acute or convalescent COVID-19.

This chain's CDR3 is CATSDPDSRYEQYF. The DNA for the CDR3 is TGTGCCACCAGTGATCCTGACTCACGTTACGAGCAGTACTTC. V and J are TRBV24-1 and TRBJ2-7; D unclear. The germline V gene encodes CDR1 KGHDR and CDR2 SFDVKD. Trimming cost V 3 bases and J 4 bases, with 12 bases left between them. The CDR3 spans 14 residues.